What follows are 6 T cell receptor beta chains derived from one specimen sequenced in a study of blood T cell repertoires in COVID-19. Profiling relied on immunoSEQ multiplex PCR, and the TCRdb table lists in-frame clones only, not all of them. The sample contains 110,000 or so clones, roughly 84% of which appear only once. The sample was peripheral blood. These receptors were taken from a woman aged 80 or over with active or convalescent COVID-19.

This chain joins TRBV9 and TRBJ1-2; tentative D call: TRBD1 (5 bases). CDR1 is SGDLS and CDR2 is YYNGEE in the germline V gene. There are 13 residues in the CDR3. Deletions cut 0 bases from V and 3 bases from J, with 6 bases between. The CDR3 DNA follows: TGTGCCAGCAGCGTAGGGGGGGACTATGGCTACACCTTC. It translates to CASSVGGDYGYTF. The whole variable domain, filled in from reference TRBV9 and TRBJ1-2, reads DSGVTQTPKHLITATGQRVTLRCSPRSGDLSVYWYQQSLDQGLQFLIQYYNGEERAKGNILERFSAQQFPDLHSELNLSSLELGDSALYFCASSVGGDYGYTFGSGTRLTVV.

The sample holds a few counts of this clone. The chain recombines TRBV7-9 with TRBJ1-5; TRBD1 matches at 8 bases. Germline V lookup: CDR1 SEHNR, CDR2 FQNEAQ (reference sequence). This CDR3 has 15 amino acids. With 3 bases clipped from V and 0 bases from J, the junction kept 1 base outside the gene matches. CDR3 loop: CASSLGQVSNQPQHF. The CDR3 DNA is TGTGCCAGCAGCTTGGGACAGGTTAGCAATCAGCCCCAGCATTTT. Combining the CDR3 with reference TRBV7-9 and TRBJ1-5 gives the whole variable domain DTGVSQNPRHKITKRGQNVTFRCDPISEHNRLYWYRQTLGQGPEFLTYFQNEAQLEKSRLLSDRFSAERPKGSFSTLEIQRTEQGDSAMYLCASSLGQVSNQPQHFGDGTRLSIL.

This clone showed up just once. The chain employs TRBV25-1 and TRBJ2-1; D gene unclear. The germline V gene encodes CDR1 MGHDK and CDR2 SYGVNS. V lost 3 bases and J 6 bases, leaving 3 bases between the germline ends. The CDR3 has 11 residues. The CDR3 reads CASSDLNEQFF. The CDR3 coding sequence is TGTGCCAGCAGTGACCTCAATGAGCAGTTCTTC.

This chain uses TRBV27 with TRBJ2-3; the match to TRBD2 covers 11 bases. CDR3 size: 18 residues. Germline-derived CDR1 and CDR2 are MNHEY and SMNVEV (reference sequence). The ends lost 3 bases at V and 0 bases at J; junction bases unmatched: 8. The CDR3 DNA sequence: TGTGCCAGCAGTTTGGAACTAGCGGGAGTGGGCAGCACAGATACGCAGTATTTT. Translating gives CASSLELAGVGSTDTQYF.

CDR3 in DNA: TGTGCCAGCAGTCCTGGGACTAGCGTGAACACCGGGGAGCTGTTTTTT. As protein: CASSPGTSVNTGELFF. The rearrangement links TRBV2 to TRBJ2-2; 10 nucleotides agree with TRBD2. V was clipped by 5 bases and J by 1 base; unmatched bases: 4. The CDR3 length is 16 residues. CDR1 SNHLY and CDR2 FYNNEI come from the germline V gene.

For the CDR3, the DNA is TGTGCCAGCAGCCCCGGGACTAGCGGGAGCATCAACGAGCAGTACTTC. Its protein product is CASSPGTSGSINEQYF. The V call is TRBV3-1 (or the pseudogene TRBV3-2), the J call TRBJ2-7; TRBD2 matches 14 bases. CDR1 and CDR2 from the germline V gene are LGHDT and YNNKEL (reference sequence). V was clipped by 4 bases and J by 5 bases; unmatched bases: 7. There are 16 residues in the CDR3.